This TCR beta chain was captured in a study of T-cell reconstitution after alpha-beta-depleted transplantation in children. General study points: Hyperexpanded clones declined; after one year, newly produced T cells mostly supplied diversity.

The TCRbeta library incorporated unique molecular identifiers. TCRdb re-derived calls from the PCR reads in MiXCR, one entry per CDR3 protein. The repertoire holds fewer than 750,000 distinct CDR3 sequences, with about a quarter as singletons. Looked up from germline, CDR1 is DFQATT and CDR2 is SNEGSKA (reference sequence). V was shortened by 3 bases and J by 2 bases, with 10 bases between the two germline ends. This CDR3 has 13 amino acids. As regards this clonotype: What it binds is unknown.

V gene TRBV20-1 combines with J gene TRBJ2-5, with D possibly TRBD1 on 6 matching bases. The specimen was PBMCs, collected before TCRalphabeta/CD19-depleted stem cell transplant. The receptor was derived from a boy under two years old with Wiskott-Aldrich syndrome, due to receive a stem cell transplant. CDR3 loop: CSARGAVQETQYF. CDR3 coding DNA: TGCAGTGCTAGGGGGGCGGTGCAAGAGACCCAGTACTTC.